Sequencing of this TCR beta chain was carried out in a study of blood T cell repertoires in COVID-19. Original handling: Quantification of nucleated cells was approximated via reference gene primer amplification. Repertoires were generated with immunoSEQ multiplex PCR, while TCRdb's copy carries only in-frame clones and drops some. The D gene and trimming were derived from the DNA, and the V and J assignments and clone size from that table. The profile covers around 69,000 clones, with 75% to 90% appearing a single time and 4.5% to 5% taken by the ten largest. V lost 1 base and J 2 bases, leaving 15 bases between the germline ends. Germline lookup yields CDR1 SGHDN and CDR2 FVKESK. The CDR3 loop spans 17 amino acids.

This sequence originates from a woman aged 45-59 years with active COVID-19. Sequenced material: peripheral blood. The rearrangement uses TRBV14 and TRBJ2-1, with a weak D call TRBD2 (6 bases). CDR3 residues: CASSQGPRTTPYNEQFF. CDR3 in DNA: TGTGCCAGCAGCCAAGGACCACGGACTACTCCCTACAATGAGCAGTTCTTC.